This TCR beta chain was identified in a study of T cell responses to AZD1222 COVID-19 vaccine. Turning to this clone: Its antigen is as yet unknown.

Study-level findings and limits: It should be noted that donors were predominantly white British and more often female, and clonal diversity was possibly underestimated. Two AZD1222 doses significantly raised spike-specific TCR breadth and depth over controls. Seropositivity was recorded at baseline in only a handful of AZD1222 recipients.

The table came from immunoSEQ multiplex PCR; TCRdb's copy has only in-frame clones and leaves some out. The sample contains 100,000 to 150,000 clones, roughly 90% of which appear only once. The V and J ends lost 4 bases and 5 bases, in that order; junction bases with no gene match: 9. The CDR3 covers 16 residues. The germline gives CDR1 SGHNT, CDR2 YENEEA. The chain combines TRBV11-3 with TRBJ2-7, with 12 bases aligning to TRBD2. The origin of this receptor is an adult who received the AZD1222 COVID-19 vaccine. The specimen comprised peripheral blood, sampled 28 days after the second AZD1222 dose. CDR3 sequence: CASSSRGLAGIDEQYF. In nucleotides, the CDR3 is TGTGCCAGCAGCTCAAGAGGACTAGCGGGAATCGACGAGCAGTACTTC.